This T cell receptor (beta chain) was observed in a study of blood T cell repertoires in COVID-19. Study as a whole: The United States, Italy and Spain were the sources of the acute and convalescent COVID-19 samples. The cDNA or gDNA used as material had been derived from T cells, B-cell-depleted T cells, or PBMCs.

Germline V gene data show CDR1 as KGHSH and CDR2 as LQKENI. Unmatched junction bases numbered 3, after V lost 3 bases and J lost 4 bases. The CDR3 spans 15 residues. Per the study methods: Estimated nucleated cell counts came from reference gene primer amplification. This table comes from immunoSEQ multiplex PCR, and its TCRdb copy is limited to in-frame clones, with some not included. V, J and clone size derive from that table, while D and trimming were established from the DNA sequence. This table has tens of thousands of clones, approximately 89% appearing once. This clone was counted once. The chain combines TRBV18 with TRBJ2-1, with 10 bases lining up with TRBD2. The sequenced sample consisted of peripheral blood. The origin of this receptor is a woman aged 55 to 70 with acute or convalescent COVID-19. Here the CDR3 DNA reads TGTGCCAGCTCACCCCGGACTAGCGGTTACAATGAGCAGTTCTTC. Encoded protein: CASSPRTSGYNEQFF.